Listed here are 6 T cell receptor beta chains from one sample, sequenced in a study of TIL therapy for anti-PD-1-resistant metastatic lung cancer. The libraries were made with immunoSEQ v3. This table comes from immunoSEQ multiplex PCR, and its TCRdb copy is limited to in-frame clones, with some not included. Of roughly 60,000 clones in the sample, around 70% were seen once. Time point here: pre-treatment sample, taken before nivolumab and TIL therapy. Sequencing used blood, obtained at baseline. These receptors all stem from a person aged 25-85 years with non-small cell lung cancer.

The rearrangement links TRBV6-5 to TRBJ2-7; no clear D gene. The length of the CDR3 is 12 residues. Germline V lookup: CDR1 MNHEY, CDR2 SVGAGI. Trimming stripped 0 bases from V and 5 bases from J, with 5 bases between. This CDR3 is CASSYSKDEQYF. The CDR3 DNA reads TGTGCCAGCAGTTACTCGAAGGACGAGCAGTACTTC.

This chain connects TRBV5-1 to TRBJ2-1; D is undetermined. CDR1 and CDR2 (germline): SGHRS, YFSETQ. V lost 3 bases and J 9 bases, leaving 7 bases between the germline ends. There are 11 residues in the CDR3. CDR3 in DNA: TGCGCCAGCAGCTGGACGGGTGAGCAGTTCTTC. Protein sequence: CASSWTGEQFF. The whole variable domain, filled in from reference TRBV5-1 and TRBJ2-1, reads KAGVTQTPRYLIKTRGQQVTLSCSPISGHRSVSWYQQTPGQGLQFLFEYFSETQRNKGNFPGRFSGRQFSNSRSEMNVSTLELGDSALYLCASSWTGEQFFGPGTRLTVL.

This chain joins TRBV10-1 and TRBJ2-1; a weak D match, TRBD2 (6 bases). Germline V gene sequence: CDR1 WNHNN, CDR2 SYGVQD (reference sequence). The CDR3 is 14 residues long. V shed 3 bases and J shed 5 bases, with 11 bases lying between them. The CDR3 protein is CASSDTGGHNEQFF. The CDR3, as DNA: TGCGCCAGCAGTGACACCGGGGGACACAATGAGCAGTTCTTC.

The table lists this clone with a count of one. J is TRBJ2-1 and V is TRBV29-1, with 15 nucleotides matching TRBD2. V lost 8 bases to trimming and J lost 3 bases; unmatched junction nucleotides: 11. Germline V CDR1 and CDR2: SQVTM, ANQGSEA. The CDR3 length is 17 residues. This CDR3 reads CSILPGTSGRNYNEQFF. The CDR3 DNA sequence: TGCAGCATCCTACCCGGGACTAGCGGGAGGAACTACAATGAGCAGTTCTTC.

This rearrangement joins TRBV13 to TRBJ1-1; 7 nucleotides agree with TRBD1. This CDR3 spans 15 amino acids. The germline gives CDR1 PRHDT, CDR2 FYEKMQ (reference sequence). The V and J ends lost 5 bases and 2 bases, in that order; junction bases with no gene match: 8. DNA for the CDR3: TGTGCCAGCAGCCCGCCTAGGACAGGAAACACTGAAGCTTTCTTT. Translated: CASSPPRTGNTEAFF.

This chain joins TRBV2 and TRBJ2-7; possibly TRBD2 for D (5 bases). Trimming removed 3 bases at V and 7 bases at J, with 19 bases between. CDR3 length: 15 amino acids. Germline lookup yields CDR1 SNHLY and CDR2 FYNNEI. As DNA, the CDR3 is TGTGCCAGCAGTGATGGAGGACCCCTGGTAGTAGAGCAGTACTTC. Its translation: CASSDGGPLVVEQYF.